This T cell receptor (beta chain) emerged from a study of T cell changes during pregnancy in multiple sclerosis. Repertoires were generated with immunoSEQ multiplex PCR, while TCRdb's copy carries only in-frame clones and drops some. The sample lists approximately 79,000 clones; roughly 93% were seen once. With 4 bases removed from V and 3 bases from J, the gap between germline ends came to 27 bases. This CDR3 comprises 19 residues. The germline V gene encodes CDR1 ENHRY and CDR2 SYGVKD. The sample consisted of peripheral blood, taken in the second trimester of pregnancy. The TCR originated in a female donor in good health, enrolled as a control in a pregnancy study. The V gene is TRBV10-3, the J gene TRBJ1-1; D not certain. CDR3 region: CAISAPAVGRPGRYTEAFF. CDR3 DNA sequence: TGTGCCATCAGTGCTCCAGCCGTGGGCCGACCGGGGAGGTACACTGAAGCTTTCTTT.